This T cell receptor beta chain was observed in a study of control samples from healthy donors and cancer patients. The V segment lost 1 base and the J segment 6 bases; nucleotides outside the gene matches: 9. The CDR3 covers 17 residues. The germline CDR1 and CDR2 sequences are MGHDK and SYGVNS. TCRdb keeps only in-frame clones here, not all; method: immunoSEQ multiplex PCR. The data contain 150,000 to 200,000 clones, 90% to 95% of them singletons. This TCR was sampled from a woman aged 18-29 years in good health. J is TRBJ2-2 and V is TRBV25-1, with 9 bases matching TRBD2. Sample: blood. The CDR3 DNA follows: TGTGCCAGCAGTGAATCTTATGGCGGGAGGGGGGCCGGGGAGCTGTTTTTT. This translates into CASSESYGGRGAGELFF.